The rows below give T cell receptor beta chains drawn from one sample of a study of CD8 T cells in Susac syndrome. TCRdb called the immunoSEQ multiplex PCR reads again in MiXCR, with one record for every CDR3 protein. The sample includes over 95,000 distinct CDR3 sequences, around 90% seen only once; the top ten take more than 0.13%. The sample taken for sequencing was CD4+ T cells from PBMCs. These receptors came from a human donor in good health. CDR3s include the opening cysteine and the closing phenylalanine or tryptophan. Each record gives: clone size, V gene, D gene, J gene, CDR3 protein, CDR3 DNA. A D gene is named only where the DNA matches it firmly. Clone size appears in some rows only: once, few, many, or a class for an expanded clone.

.	TRBV19	TRBD2	TRBJ2-7	CASRGRGGDEQYF	TGTGCCAGTAGGGGACGGGGGGGCGACGAGCAGTACTTC
.	TRBV19	.	TRBJ2-3	CASRSQEDTKDTQYF	TGTGCCAGTAGAAGCCAGGAGGATACCAAAGATACGCAGTATTTT
.	TRBV7-8	.	TRBJ1-5	CASSRVGGSGQPQHF	TGTGCCAGCAGCCGGGTGGGAGGTAGTGGTCAGCCCCAGCATTTT
.	TRBV20-1	TRBD1	TRBJ2-7	CSARTGGSYEQYF	TGCAGTGCAAGGACAGGGGGCTCCTACGAGCAGTACTTC
.	TRBV4-2	.	TRBJ2-3	CAAAGGNTDTQYF	TGTGCTGCAGCGGGCGGAAACACAGATACGCAGTATTTT
.	TRBV19	.	TRBJ1-1	CASIGARAEAFF	TGTGCCAGTATCGGGGCTCGGGCTGAAGCTTTCTTT
.	TRBV12-3/TRBV12-4	.	TRBJ1-5	CASSLSARGSNQPQHF	TGTGCCAGCAGTTTATCGGCCAGGGGAAGCAATCAGCCCCAGCATTTT
.	TRBV25-1	.	TRBJ2-5	CASSESGTKETQYF	TGTGCCAGCAGTGAATCCGGGACAAAAGAGACCCAGTACTTC
.	TRBV9	TRBD1	TRBJ1-2	CASSGKGAPDGYTF	TGTGCCAGCAGCGGGAAGGGGGCGCCGGATGGCTACACCTTC
.	TRBV29-1	TRBD1	TRBJ2-7	CSVEGPGQLAYEQYF	TGCAGCGTTGAAGGCCCGGGACAGTTAGCCTACGAGCAGTACTTC
.	TRBV19	.	TRBJ1-2	CASIRSRAEYGYTF	TGTGCCAGTATTCGGAGCAGGGCGGAGTATGGCTACACCTTC
.	TRBV7-2	.	TRBJ1-1	CASSLDRLNTEAFF	TGTGCCAGCAGCTTAGACAGGTTGAACACTGAAGCTTTCTTT
.	TRBV7-2	.	TRBJ2-6	CASSPGPGRGSDGANVLTF	TGTGCCAGCAGCCCGGGACCGGGACGGGGGAGCGATGGGGCCAACGTCCTGACTTTC
.	TRBV7-2	TRBD1	TRBJ1-2	CASSLTGTGHYGYTF	TGTGCCAGCAGCTTAACCGGGACAGGGCACTATGGCTACACCTTC
once	TRBV5-4	TRBD2	TRBJ2-1	CASSLWRGDQYNEQFF	TGTGCCAGCAGCTTGTGGCGGGGGGACCAATACAATGAGCAGTTCTTC
.	TRBV7-9	TRBD1	TRBJ1-1	CASSQNPGQLKNTEAFF	TGTGCCAGCAGCCAGAACCCGGGACAGCTAAAGAACACTGAAGCTTTCTTT
.	TRBV2	.	TRBJ1-2	CASMITVNYGYTF	TGTGCCAGCATGATCACGGTCAACTATGGCTACACCTTC
.	TRBV15	.	TRBJ1-1	CATSRALEMSVRNTEAFF	TGTGCCACCAGCAGAGCACTAGAGATGTCTGTAAGGAACACTGAAGCTTTCTTT
.	TRBV18	.	TRBJ2-6	CASSPDQFVLTF	TGTGCCAGCTCACCAGACCAGTTCGTCCTGACTTTC
.	TRBV6-1	.	TRBJ1-2	CASSRLVHDRSNYGYTF	TGTGCCAGCAGTCGACTAGTCCATGACAGATCTAACTATGGCTACACCTTC
.	TRBV2	.	TRBJ1-3	CASIEGSGFHSGNTIYF	TGTGCCAGCATTGAAGGGTCGGGGTTTCACTCTGGAAACACCATATATTTT
.	TRBV5-6	TRBD2	TRBJ2-2	CASSLQTSGRAFRAGELFF	TGTGCCAGCAGCTTGCAAACTAGCGGGAGGGCCTTTCGGGCCGGGGAGCTGTTTTTT
few	TRBV7-9	.	TRBJ1-2	CASLPYGNGYTF	TGTGCCAGCCTCCCCTATGGAAATGGCTACACCTTC
.	TRBV2	.	TRBJ2-7	CASSSGAAYEQYF	TGTGCCAGCAGTAGCGGAGCAGCCTACGAGCAGTACTTC
.	TRBV20-1	.	TRBJ1-1	CSAIGPLMNTEAFF	TGCAGTGCTATTGGACCGCTTATGAACACTGAAGCTTTCTTT
.	TRBV27	.	TRBJ1-1	CASSLEGSGFEAFF	TGTGCCAGCAGTTTGGAGGGCTCAGGGTTTGAAGCTTTCTTT
.	TRBV5-4	.	TRBJ2-1	CASRRDGNYNEQFF	TGTGCCAGCAGGCGGGACGGGAACTACAATGAGCAGTTCTTC
.	TRBV29-1	.	TRBJ1-2	CSVEDQFTGPHRGYGYTF	TGCAGCGTTGAAGACCAATTCACCGGGCCTCACCGGGGTTATGGCTACACCTTC
.	TRBV19	TRBD2	TRBJ2-2	CASSILTTAGVGGELFF	TGTGCCAGTAGTATTCTAACTACGGCGGGAGTTGGCGGGGAGCTGTTTTTT
.	TRBV3-1	.	TRBJ2-7	CASSQVPAVYEQYF	TGTGCCAGCAGCCAAGTTCCGGCGGTCTACGAGCAGTACTTC
once	TRBV2	.	TRBJ1-2	CASTITVGVPYGYTF	TGTGCCAGCACTATAACCGTAGGGGTCCCCTATGGCTACACCTTC
once	TRBV7-9	TRBD2	TRBJ2-7	CASTALAGGPQSYEQYF	TGTGCCAGCACCGCACTAGCGGGAGGCCCTCAGTCCTACGAGCAGTACTTC
.	TRBV19	.	TRBJ2-1	CASSMGSYNEQFF	TGTGCCAGTAGTATGGGCAGTTACAATGAGCAGTTCTTC
.	TRBV5-1	TRBD1	TRBJ2-4	CASSFRDSRAGGSKNIQYF	TGCGCCAGCAGCTTCCGGGACAGCCGGGCAGGCGGCTCCAAAAACATTCAGTACTTC
.	TRBV27	TRBD2	TRBJ2-7	CASKRTSGTIAYEQYF	TGTGCCAGCAAACGGACTAGCGGGACAATTGCCTACGAGCAGTACTTC
.	TRBV9	TRBD2	TRBJ2-1	CASSVPLAGGTSSYNEQFF	TGTGCCAGCAGCGTTCCTCTAGCGGGAGGAACGAGCTCCTACAATGAGCAGTTCTTC
.	TRBV29-1	TRBD2	TRBJ2-7	CSVLAGGTYEQYF	TGCAGCGTTCTAGCGGGAGGGACCTACGAGCAGTACTTC
.	TRBV25-1	TRBD2	TRBJ2-7	CASSEPGGRTSASEQYF	TGTGCCAGCAGTGAACCCGGAGGAAGGACTAGCGCTTCCGAGCAGTACTTC
.	TRBV20-1	TRBD2	TRBJ2-4	CSAPPLAGGGNIQYF	TGCAGTGCTCCACCCCTAGCGGGAGGGGGAAACATTCAGTACTTC
.	TRBV3-1	.	TRBJ2-2	CASSPQSANTGELFF	TGTGCCAGCAGCCCTCAGAGTGCGAACACCGGGGAGCTGTTTTTT
.	TRBV29-1	.	TRBJ1-1	CSAPEAFF	TGCAGCGCTCCCGAAGCTTTCTTT
once	TRBV29-1	.	TRBJ1-4	CSVEGREKLFF	TGCAGCGTTGAAGGAAGGGAAAAACTGTTTTTT
.	TRBV10-3	.	TRBJ1-1	CAISEGTPIRLGPPEAFF	TGTGCCATCAGTGAGGGGACACCCATTCGACTGGGACCTCCTGAAGCTTTCTTT
.	TRBV6-4	.	TRBJ2-1	CASSSGNRGPGEQFF	TGTGCCAGCAGTTCCGGGAACCGCGGCCCCGGTGAGCAGTTCTTC
once	TRBV5-1	.	TRBJ1-1	CASKPRGNTEAFF	TGCGCCAGCAAACCTCGGGGAAACACTGAAGCTTTCTTT
.	TRBV7-2	.	TRBJ2-7	CASSLDSLSYEQYF	TGTGCCAGCAGCTTGGACAGCCTGAGCTACGAGCAGTACTTC
.	TRBV7-9	.	TRBJ2-1	CASSSRPGYNEQFF	TGTGCCAGCAGCTCCCGGCCGGGGTACAATGAGCAGTTCTTC
.	TRBV24-1	.	TRBJ2-3	CATSGQRPRDTQYF	TGTGCCACCAGTGGCCAGAGACCTAGAGATACGCAGTATTTT
.	TRBV20-1	.	TRBJ2-3	CSARDLTGETDTQYF	TGCAGTGCTAGAGACCTAACGGGAGAAACAGATACGCAGTATTTT
.	TRBV7-2	.	TRBJ1-5	CASSLSQGGNQPQHF	TGTGCCAGCAGCCTTTCACAGGGCGGCAATCAGCCCCAGCATTTT
.	TRBV7-9	TRBD2	TRBJ2-3	CASSPFMSLAGAASDTQYF	TGTGCCAGCAGCCCCTTTATGAGCCTAGCGGGAGCTGCGTCAGATACGCAGTATTTT
once	TRBV7-8	.	TRBJ2-5	CASSLTVSSGAVGGETQYF	TGTGCCAGCAGCTTAACCGTCTCTTCAGGAGCGGTCGGTGGGGAGACCCAGTACTTC
.	TRBV20-1	TRBD1	TRBJ2-7	CSATTQGVLYEQYF	TGCAGTGCAACAACACAGGGGGTCCTCTACGAGCAGTACTTC
.	TRBV19	TRBD1	TRBJ1-5	CASSVRDSFNQPQHF	TGTGCCAGTAGCGTCCGGGACAGTTTCAATCAGCCCCAGCATTTT
.	TRBV20-1	TRBD2	TRBJ2-5	CSAGLAGGTETQYF	TGCAGTGCTGGACTAGCGGGGGGCACGGAGACCCAGTACTTC
.	TRBV27	.	TRBJ1-5	CASSSHGEGNQPQHF	TGTGCCAGCAGTTCTCACGGGGAGGGGAACCAGCCCCAGCATTTT
.	TRBV5-1	.	TRBJ1-1	CASSTTNPGTEAFF	TGCGCCAGCAGCACAACCAACCCAGGTACTGAAGCTTTCTTT
.	TRBV7-3	.	TRBJ2-3	CASSALTGGSTDTQYF	TGTGCCAGCAGCGCCCTCACTGGGGGGAGCACAGATACGCAGTATTTT
.	TRBV7-2	.	TRBJ2-1	CASSARTGRRNNEQFF	TGTGCCAGCAGCGCCCGAACAGGCCGGCGGAACAATGAGCAGTTCTTC